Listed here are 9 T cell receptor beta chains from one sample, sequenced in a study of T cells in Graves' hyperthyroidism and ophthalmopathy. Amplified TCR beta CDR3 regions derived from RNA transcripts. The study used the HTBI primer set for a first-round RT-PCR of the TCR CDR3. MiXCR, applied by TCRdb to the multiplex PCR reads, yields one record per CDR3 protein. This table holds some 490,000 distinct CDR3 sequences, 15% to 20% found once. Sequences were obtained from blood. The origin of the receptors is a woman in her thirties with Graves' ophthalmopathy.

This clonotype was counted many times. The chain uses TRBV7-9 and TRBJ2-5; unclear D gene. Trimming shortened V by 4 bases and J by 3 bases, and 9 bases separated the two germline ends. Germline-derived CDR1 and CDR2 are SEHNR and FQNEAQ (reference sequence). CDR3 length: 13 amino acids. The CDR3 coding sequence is TGTGCCAGCAGCTCTTTAGTTAAAGAGACCCAGTACTTC. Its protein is CASSSLVKETQYF.

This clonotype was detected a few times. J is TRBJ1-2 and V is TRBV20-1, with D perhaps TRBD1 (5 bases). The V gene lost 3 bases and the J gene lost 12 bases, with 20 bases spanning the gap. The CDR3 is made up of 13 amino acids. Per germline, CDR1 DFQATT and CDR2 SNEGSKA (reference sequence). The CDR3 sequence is CSASRRDRSLDTF. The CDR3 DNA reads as TGCAGTGCTAGTCGCCGGGACCGCAGTTTGGACACCTTC.

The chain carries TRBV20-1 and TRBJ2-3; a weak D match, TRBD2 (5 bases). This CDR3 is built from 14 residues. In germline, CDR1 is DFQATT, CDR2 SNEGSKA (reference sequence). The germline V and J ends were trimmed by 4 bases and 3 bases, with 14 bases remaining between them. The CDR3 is CSAKDRWRTDTQYF. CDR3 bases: TGCAGTGCTAAGGACCGTTGGAGGACAGATACGCAGTATTTT.

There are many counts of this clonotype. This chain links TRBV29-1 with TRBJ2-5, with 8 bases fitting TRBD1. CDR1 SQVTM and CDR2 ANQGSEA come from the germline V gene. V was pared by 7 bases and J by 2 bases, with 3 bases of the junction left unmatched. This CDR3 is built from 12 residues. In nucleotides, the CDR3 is TGCAGCGGCCACAGGGGGCAAGAGACCCAGTACTTC. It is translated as CSGHRGQETQYF.

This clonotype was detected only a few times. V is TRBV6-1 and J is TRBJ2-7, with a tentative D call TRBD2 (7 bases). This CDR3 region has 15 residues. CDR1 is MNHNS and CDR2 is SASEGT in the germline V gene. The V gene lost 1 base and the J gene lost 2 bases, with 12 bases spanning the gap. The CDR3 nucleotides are TGTGCCAGCAGTGAAGTAGGGGGGGTTCCCTACGAGCAGTACTTC. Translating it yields CASSEVGGVPYEQYF.

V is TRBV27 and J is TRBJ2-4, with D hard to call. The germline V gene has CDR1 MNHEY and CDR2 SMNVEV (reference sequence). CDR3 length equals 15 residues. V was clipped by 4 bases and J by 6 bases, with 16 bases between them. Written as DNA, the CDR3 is TGTGCCAGCAGTTCTTTCAGAGTTAGCACAAACATTCAGTACTTC. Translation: CASSSFRVSTNIQYF.

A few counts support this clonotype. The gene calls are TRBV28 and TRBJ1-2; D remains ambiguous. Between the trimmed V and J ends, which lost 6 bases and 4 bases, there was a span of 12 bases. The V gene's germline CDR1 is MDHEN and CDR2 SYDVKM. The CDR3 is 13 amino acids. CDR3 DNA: TGTGCCAGCAGCCTTCCCCGGCCCTATGGCTACACCTTC. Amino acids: CASSLPRPYGYTF.

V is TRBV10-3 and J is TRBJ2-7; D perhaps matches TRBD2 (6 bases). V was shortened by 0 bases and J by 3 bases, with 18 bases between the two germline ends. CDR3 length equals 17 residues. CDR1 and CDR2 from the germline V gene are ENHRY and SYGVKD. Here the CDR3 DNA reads TGTGCCATCAGTGAGTCATACGGAGGGGCAGGGAACTACGAGCAGTACTTC. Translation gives CAISESYGGAGNYEQYF.

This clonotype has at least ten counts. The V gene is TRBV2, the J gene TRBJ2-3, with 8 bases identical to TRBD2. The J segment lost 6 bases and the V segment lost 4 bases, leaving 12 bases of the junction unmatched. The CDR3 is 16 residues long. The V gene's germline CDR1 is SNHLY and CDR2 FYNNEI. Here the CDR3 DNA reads TGTGCCAGCAGTGTTGCACTAGCGGCCTCGGGGGATACGCAGTATTTT. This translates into CASSVALAASGDTQYF. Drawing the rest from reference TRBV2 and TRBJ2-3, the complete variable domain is EPEVTQTPSHQVTQMGQEVILRCVPISNHLYFYWYRQILGQKVEFLVSFYNNEISEKSEIFDDQFSVERPDGSNFTLKIRSTKLEDSAMYFCASSVALAASGDTQYFGPGTRLTVL.